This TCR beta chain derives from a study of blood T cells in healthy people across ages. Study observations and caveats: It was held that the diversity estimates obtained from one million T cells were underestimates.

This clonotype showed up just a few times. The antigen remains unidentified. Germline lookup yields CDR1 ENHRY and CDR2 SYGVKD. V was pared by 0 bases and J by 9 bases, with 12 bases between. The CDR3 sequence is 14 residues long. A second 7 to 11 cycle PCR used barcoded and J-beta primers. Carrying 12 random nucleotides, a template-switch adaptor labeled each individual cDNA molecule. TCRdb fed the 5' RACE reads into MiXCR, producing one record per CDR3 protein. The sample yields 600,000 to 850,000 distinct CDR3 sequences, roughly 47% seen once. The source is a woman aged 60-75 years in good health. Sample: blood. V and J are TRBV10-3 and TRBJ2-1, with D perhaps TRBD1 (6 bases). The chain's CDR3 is CAISESNTGLEQFF. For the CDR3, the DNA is TGTGCCATCAGTGAGTCAAACACAGGGCTTGAGCAGTTCTTC.